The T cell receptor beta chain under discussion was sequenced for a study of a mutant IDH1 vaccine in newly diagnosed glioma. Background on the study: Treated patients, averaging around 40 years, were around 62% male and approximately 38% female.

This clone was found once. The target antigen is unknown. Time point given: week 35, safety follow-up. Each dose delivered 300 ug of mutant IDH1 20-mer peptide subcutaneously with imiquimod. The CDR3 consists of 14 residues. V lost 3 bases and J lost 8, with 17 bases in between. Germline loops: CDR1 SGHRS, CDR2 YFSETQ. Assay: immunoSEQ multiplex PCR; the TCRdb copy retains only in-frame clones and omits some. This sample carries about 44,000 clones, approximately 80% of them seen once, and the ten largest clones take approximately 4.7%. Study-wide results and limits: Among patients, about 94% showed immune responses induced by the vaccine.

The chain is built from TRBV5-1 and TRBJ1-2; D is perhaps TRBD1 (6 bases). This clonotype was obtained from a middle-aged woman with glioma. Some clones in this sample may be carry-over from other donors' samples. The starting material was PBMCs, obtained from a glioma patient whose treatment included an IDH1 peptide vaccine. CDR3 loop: CASSSGQFREGYTF. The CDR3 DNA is TGCGCCAGCAGCTCCGGACAGTTTAGGGAGGGCTACACCTTC. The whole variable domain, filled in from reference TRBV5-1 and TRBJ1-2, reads KAGVTQTPRYLIKTRGQQVTLSCSPISGHRSVSWYQQTPGQGLQFLFEYFSETQRNKGNFPGRFSGRQFSNSRSEMNVSTLELGDSALYLCASSSGQFREGYTFGSGTRLTVV.